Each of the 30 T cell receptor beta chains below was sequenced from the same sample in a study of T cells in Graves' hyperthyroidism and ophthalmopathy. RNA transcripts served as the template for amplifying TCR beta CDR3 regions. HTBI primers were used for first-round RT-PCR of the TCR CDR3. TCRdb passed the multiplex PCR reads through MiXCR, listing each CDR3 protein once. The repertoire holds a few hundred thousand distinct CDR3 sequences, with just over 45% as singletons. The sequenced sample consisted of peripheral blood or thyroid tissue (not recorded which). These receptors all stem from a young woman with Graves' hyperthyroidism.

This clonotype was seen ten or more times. The CDR3 bases are TGTGCCATCAGTGAGTTGGGCACAACTTCACCCCTCCACTTT. Protein product: CAISELGTTSPLHF. The chain couples TRBV10-3 to TRBJ1-6, with D unclear. CDR1 and CDR2 (germline): ENHRY, SYGVKD. The CDR3 has 14 residues. Trimming removed 1 base from V and 9 bases from J, with 10 bases in between.

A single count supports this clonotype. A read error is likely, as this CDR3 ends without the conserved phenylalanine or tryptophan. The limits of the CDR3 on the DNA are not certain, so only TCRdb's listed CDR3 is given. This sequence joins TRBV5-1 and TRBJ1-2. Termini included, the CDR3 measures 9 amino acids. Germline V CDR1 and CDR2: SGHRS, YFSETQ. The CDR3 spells CASSLEGLA.

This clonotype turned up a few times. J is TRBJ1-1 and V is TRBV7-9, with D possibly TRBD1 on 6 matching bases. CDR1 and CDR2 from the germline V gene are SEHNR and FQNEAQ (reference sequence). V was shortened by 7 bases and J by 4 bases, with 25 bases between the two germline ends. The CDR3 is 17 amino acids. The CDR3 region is CASTFLSRGVRGTEAFF. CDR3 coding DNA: TGTGCCAGCACCTTTCTATCACGGGGGGTCAGGGGCACTGAAGCTTTCTTT.

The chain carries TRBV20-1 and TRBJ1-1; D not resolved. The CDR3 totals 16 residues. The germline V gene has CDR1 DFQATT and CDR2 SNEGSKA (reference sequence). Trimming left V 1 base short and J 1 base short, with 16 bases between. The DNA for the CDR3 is TGCAGTGCTAGAGTCCACACGGGGTCGGGGAACACTGAAGCTTTCTTT. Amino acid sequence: CSARVHTGSGNTEAFF.

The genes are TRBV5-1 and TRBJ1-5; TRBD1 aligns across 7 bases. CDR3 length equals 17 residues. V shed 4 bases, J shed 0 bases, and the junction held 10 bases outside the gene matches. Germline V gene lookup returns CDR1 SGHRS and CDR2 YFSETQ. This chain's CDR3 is CASSLTTGSFSNQPQHF. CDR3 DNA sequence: TGCGCCAGCAGCCTCACGACAGGGTCCTTTAGCAATCAGCCCCAGCATTTT.

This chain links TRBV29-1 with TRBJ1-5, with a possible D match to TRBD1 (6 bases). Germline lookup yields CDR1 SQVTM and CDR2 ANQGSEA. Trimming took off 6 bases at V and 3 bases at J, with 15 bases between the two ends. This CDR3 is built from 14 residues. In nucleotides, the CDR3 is TGCAGCGTGAGCCAGGGGAAGGCCAATCAGCCCCAGCATTTT. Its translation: CSVSQGKANQPQHF. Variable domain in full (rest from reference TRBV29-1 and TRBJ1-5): SAVISQKPSRDICQRGTSLTIQCQVDSQVTMMFWYRQQPGQSLTLIATANQGSEATYESGFVIDKFPISRPNLTFSTLTVSNMSPEDSSIYLCSVSQGKANQPQHFGDGTRLSIL.

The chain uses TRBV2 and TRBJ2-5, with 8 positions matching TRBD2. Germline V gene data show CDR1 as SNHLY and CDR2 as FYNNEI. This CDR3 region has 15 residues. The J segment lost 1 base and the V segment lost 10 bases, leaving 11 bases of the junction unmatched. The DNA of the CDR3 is TGTGCCACCGCCACAGCGGGAGAGGGCCAAGAGACCCAGTACTTC. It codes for CATATAGEGQETQYF.

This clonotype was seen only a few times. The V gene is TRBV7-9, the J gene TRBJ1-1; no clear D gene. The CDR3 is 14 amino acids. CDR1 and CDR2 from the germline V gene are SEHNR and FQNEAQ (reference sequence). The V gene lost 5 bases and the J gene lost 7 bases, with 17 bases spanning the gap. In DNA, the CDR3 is TGTGCCAGCAGCCCACAGCCGACTGGAGGTGAAGCTTTCTTT. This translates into CASSPQPTGGEAFF.

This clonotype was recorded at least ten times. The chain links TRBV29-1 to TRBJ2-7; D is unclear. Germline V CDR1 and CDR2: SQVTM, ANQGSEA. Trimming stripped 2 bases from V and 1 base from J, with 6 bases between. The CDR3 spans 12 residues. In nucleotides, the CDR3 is TGCAGCGTTGAATTGCAGTCCTACGAGCAGTACTTC. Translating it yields CSVELQSYEQYF.

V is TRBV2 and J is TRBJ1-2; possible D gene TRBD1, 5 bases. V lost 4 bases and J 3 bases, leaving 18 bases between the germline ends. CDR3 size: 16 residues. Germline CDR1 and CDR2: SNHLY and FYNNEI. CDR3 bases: TGTGCCAGCAGTGTGGGCAACCTAGGGGTCGACTATGGCTACACCTTC. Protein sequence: CASSVGNLGVDYGYTF.

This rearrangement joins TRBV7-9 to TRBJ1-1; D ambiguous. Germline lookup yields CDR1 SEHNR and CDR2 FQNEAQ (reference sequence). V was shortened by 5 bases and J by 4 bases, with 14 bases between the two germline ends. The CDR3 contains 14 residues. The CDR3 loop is CASSPLMGGTEAFF. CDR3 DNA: TGTGCCAGCAGCCCTTTGATGGGAGGCACTGAAGCTTTCTTT.

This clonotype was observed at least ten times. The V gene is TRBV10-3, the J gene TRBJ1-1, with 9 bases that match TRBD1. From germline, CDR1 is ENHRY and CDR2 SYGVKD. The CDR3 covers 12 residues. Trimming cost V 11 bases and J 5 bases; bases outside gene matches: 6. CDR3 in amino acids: CASQGAGTEAFF. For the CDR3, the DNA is TGTGCCTCACAGGGGGCTGGGACTGAAGCTTTCTTT.

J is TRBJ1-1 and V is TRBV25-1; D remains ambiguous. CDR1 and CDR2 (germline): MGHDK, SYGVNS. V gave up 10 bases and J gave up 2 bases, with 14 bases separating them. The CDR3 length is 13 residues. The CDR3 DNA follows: TGTGCCAACCCGACGACGGAAAACACTGAAGCTTTCTTT. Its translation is CANPTTENTEAFF.

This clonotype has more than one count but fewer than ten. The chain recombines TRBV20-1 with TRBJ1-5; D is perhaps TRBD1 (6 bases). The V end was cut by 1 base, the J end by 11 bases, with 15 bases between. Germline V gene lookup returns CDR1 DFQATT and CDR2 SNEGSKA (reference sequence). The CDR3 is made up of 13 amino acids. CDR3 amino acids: CSARGTEGTTQHF. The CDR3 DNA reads TGCAGTGCTAGAGGGACAGAGGGCACGACCCAGCATTTT.

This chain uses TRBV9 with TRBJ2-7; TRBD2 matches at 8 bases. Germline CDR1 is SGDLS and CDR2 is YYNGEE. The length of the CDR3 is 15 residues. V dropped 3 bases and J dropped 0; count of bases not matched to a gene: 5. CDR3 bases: TGTGCCAGCAGCGCGACTAGCGCGAGCTCCTACGAGCAGTACTTC. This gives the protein CASSATSASSYEQYF.

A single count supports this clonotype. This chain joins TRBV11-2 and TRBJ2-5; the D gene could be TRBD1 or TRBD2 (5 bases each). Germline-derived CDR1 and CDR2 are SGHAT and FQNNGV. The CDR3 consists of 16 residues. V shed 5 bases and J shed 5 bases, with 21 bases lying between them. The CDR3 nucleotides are TGTGCCAGCAGCCGCAGGGCCCCGGGGCAAGGGGAGACCCAGTACTTC. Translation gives CASSRRAPGQGETQYF.

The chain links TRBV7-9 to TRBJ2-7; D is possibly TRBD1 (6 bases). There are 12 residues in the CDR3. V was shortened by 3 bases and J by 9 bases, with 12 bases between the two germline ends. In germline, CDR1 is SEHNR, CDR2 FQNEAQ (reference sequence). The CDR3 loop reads CASSFGQQSQYF. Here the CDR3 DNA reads TGTGCCAGCAGCTTCGGACAGCAATCGCAGTACTTC. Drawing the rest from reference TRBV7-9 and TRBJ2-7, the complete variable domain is DTGVSQNPRHKITKRGQNVTFRCDPISEHNRLYWYRQTLGQGPEFLTYFQNEAQLEKSRLLSDRFSAERPKGSFSTLEIQRTEQGDSAMYLCASSFGQQSQYFGPGTRLTVT.

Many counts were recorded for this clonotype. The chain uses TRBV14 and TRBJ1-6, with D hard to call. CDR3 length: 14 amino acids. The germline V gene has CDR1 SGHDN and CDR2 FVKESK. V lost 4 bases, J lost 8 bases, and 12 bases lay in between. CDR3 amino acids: CASSLFSKDSPLHF. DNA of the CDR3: TGTGCCAGCAGCCTTTTCTCCAAGGATTCACCCCTCCACTTT.

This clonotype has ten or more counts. The CDR3 sequence: CASSEDLGSYEQYF. The CDR3 nucleotides read TGTGCCAGCAGTGAGGATTTGGGCTCCTACGAGCAGTACTTC. The genes are TRBV25-1 and TRBJ2-7; the D is unclear. The germline gives CDR1 MGHDK, CDR2 SYGVNS. This CDR3 is built from 14 residues. Trimming took 3 bases from V and 0 from J, leaving 9 bases between them.

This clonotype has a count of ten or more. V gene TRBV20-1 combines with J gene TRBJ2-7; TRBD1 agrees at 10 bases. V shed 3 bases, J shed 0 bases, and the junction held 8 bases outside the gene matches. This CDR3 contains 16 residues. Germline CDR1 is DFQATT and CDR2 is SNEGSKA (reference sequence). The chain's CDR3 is CSARGEDRGDSYEQYF. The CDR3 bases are TGCAGTGCTAGGGGGGAGGACAGGGGGGACTCCTACGAGCAGTACTTC.

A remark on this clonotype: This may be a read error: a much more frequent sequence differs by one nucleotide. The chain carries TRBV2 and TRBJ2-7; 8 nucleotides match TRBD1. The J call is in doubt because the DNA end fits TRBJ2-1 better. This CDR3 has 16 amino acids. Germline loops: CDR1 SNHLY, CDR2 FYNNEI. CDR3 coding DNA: TGTGCCAGCAGTGACCGGTTGGCAGGGGGCGACTACGAGCAGTTCTTC. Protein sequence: CASSDRLAGGDYEQFF.

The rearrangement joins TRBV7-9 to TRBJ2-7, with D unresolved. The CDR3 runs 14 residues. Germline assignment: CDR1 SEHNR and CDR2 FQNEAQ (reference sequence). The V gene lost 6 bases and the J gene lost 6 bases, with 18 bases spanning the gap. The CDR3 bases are TGTGCCAGCAGTTTATCCGGGTCCCCTCGCGAGCAGTACTTC. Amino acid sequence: CASSLSGSPREQYF.

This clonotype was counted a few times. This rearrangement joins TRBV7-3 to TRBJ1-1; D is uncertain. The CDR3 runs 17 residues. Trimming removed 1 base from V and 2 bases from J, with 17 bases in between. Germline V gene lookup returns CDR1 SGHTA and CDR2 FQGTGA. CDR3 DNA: TGTGCCAGCAGCTTAATCGAGGTCGGAATGGGAAACACTGAAGCTTTCTTT. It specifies CASSLIEVGMGNTEAFF.

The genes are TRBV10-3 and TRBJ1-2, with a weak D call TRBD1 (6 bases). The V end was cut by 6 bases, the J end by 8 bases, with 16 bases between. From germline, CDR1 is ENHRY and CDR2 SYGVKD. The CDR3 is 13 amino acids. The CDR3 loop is CAISDGQWQGYTF. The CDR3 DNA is TGTGCCATCAGCGACGGACAGTGGCAAGGCTACACCTTC.

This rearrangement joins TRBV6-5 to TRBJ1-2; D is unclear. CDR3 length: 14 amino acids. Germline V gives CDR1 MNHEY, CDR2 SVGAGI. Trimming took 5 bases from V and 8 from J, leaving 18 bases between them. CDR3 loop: CASSPQNTGEGYTF. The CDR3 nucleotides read TGTGCCAGCAGTCCCCAGAACACCGGGGAAGGCTACACCTTC.

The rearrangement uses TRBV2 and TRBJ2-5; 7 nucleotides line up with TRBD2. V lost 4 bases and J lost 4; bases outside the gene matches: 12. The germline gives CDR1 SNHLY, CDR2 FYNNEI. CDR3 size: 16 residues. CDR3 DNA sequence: TGTGCCAGCAGTGGTCCCAGGGACGGACTAGGAGAGACCCAGTACTTC. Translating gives CASSGPRDGLGETQYF.

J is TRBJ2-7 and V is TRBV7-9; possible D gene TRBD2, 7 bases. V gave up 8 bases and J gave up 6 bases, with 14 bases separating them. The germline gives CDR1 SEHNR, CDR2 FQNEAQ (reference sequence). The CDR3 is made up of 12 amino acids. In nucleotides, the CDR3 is TGTGCCAGCTCCATAGGGGGGGGCGAGCAGTACTTC. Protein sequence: CASSIGGGEQYF.

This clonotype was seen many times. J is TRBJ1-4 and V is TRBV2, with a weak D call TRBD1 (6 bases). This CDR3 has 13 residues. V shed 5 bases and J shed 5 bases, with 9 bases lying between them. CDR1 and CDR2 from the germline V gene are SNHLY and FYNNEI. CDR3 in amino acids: CASSRGNNEKLFF. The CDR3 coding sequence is TGTGCCAGCAGTAGGGGGAACAATGAAAAACTGTTTTTT.

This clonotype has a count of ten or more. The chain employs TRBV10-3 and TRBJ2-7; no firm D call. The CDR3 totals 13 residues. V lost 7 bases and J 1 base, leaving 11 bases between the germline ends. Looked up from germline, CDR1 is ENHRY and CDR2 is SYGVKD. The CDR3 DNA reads TGTGCCATCAAAGGCGATGGATCCTACGAGCAGTACTTC. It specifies CAIKGDGSYEQYF.

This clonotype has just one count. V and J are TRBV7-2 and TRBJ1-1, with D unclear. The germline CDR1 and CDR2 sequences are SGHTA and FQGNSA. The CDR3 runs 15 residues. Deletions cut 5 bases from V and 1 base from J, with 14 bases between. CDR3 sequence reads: CASSPTVQSNTEAFF. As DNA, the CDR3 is TGTGCCAGCAGCCCCACCGTCCAGTCGAACACTGAAGCTTTCTTT.